Presented here are 8 T cell receptor beta chains from one specimen sequenced in a study of T cell responses to AZD1222 COVID-19 vaccine. Sequencing used immunoSEQ multiplex PCR; TCRdb keeps in-frame clones, though not all of them. Among about 120,000 clones listed, approximately 83% were seen once. This material consisted of peripheral blood, taken on day 0 of MenACWY control vaccination. These receptors were obtained from an adult in good health.

The chain combines TRBV18 with TRBJ2-1; TRBD1 matches at 11 bases. The junction had 4 bases not matched to a gene; V was cut back by 5 bases and J by 4 bases. Per germline, CDR1 KGHSH and CDR2 LQKENI. CDR3 length: 15 amino acids. The CDR3 protein is CASSTGTGGYNEQFF. The CDR3 bases are TGTGCCAGCTCAACCGGGACAGGGGGGTACAATGAGCAGTTCTTC. The whole variable domain, filled in from reference TRBV18 and TRBJ2-1, reads NAGVMQNPRHLVRRRGQEARLRCSPMKGHSHVYWYRQLPEEGLKFMVYLQKENIIDESGMPKERFSAEFPKEGPSILRIQQVVRGDSAAYFCASSTGTGGYNEQFFGPGTRLTVL.

The chain couples TRBV12-5 to TRBJ1-1; a possible D gene is TRBD1 (5 bases). This CDR3 contains 17 residues. The V end was cut by 0 bases, the J end by 3 bases, with 17 bases between. Germline CDR1 LGHNT, CDR2 FRNRAP. The CDR3 is CASGLVLITGQHTEAFF. CDR3 coding DNA: TGTGCTAGTGGTTTGGTACTGATCACCGGACAACACACTGAAGCTTTCTTT.

V and J are TRBV13 and TRBJ2-7; 8 nucleotides agree with TRBD1. The trim removed 4 bases at V and 7 bases at J, leaving 9 bases unmatched. Per the germline V gene, CDR1 is PRHDT and CDR2 is FYEKMQ (reference sequence). CDR3 length equals 14 residues. CDR3: CASSSETGEWEQYF. The CDR3 nucleotides read TGTGCCAGCAGCTCAGAGACAGGGGAGTGGGAGCAGTACTTC.

The chain links TRBV29-1 to TRBJ2-1; 8 bases line up with TRBD2. This CDR3 has 12 residues. Germline V gene lookup returns CDR1 SQVTM and CDR2 ANQGSEA. With V trimmed by 4 bases and J by 10 bases, 6 bases remained unmatched. CDR3: CSVGLAGPEQFF. In nucleotides, the CDR3 is TGCAGCGTTGGGTTAGCGGGGCCCGAGCAGTTCTTC.

This clone has a single count. Other DNA sequences in this specimen translate into the identical CDR3. The chain employs TRBV14 and TRBJ2-2; D not resolved. The CDR3 runs 13 residues. Between the trimmed V and J ends, which lost 1 base and 2 bases, there was a span of 2 bases. Germline values: CDR1 SGHDN, CDR2 FVKESK. CDR3 amino acids: CASSQGNTGELFF. The DNA of the CDR3 is TGTGCCAGCAGCCAAGGAAACACCGGGGAGCTGTTTTTT.

The chain couples TRBV27 to TRBJ2-2; TRBD1 might be the D (5 bases). The CDR3 is made up of 15 amino acids. V shed 3 bases and J shed 4 bases, with 12 bases lying between them. Germline V gives CDR1 MNHEY, CDR2 SMNVEV (reference sequence). Here the CDR3 reads CASSFRVGSTGELFF. The DNA of the CDR3 is TGTGCCAGCAGTTTCAGGGTTGGTTCCACCGGGGAGCTGTTTTTT.

This clone showed up just once. This chain connects TRBV5-8 to TRBJ2-7; 10 nucleotides match TRBD1. Germline-derived CDR1 and CDR2 are SGHTS and YDEGEE. The CDR3 totals 16 residues. Germline trimming cut 5 bases from V and 2 bases from J; bases unmatched to any gene: 10. CDR3 DNA: TGTGCCAGCAGACTAACTCGCGACAGGGGGCCCTACGAGCAGTACTTC. Residues: CASRLTRDRGPYEQYF.

The chain is built from TRBV6-5 and TRBJ2-7; D may match TRBD1 or TRBD2 (5 bases each). In germline, CDR1 is MNHEY, CDR2 SVGAGI. The V end was cut by 2 bases, the J end by 3 bases, with 11 bases between. The CDR3 runs 14 residues. The CDR3 DNA reads as TGTGCCAGCAGTTACGAGGGCAGGGTCTACGAGCAGTACTTC. Protein sequence: CASSYEGRVYEQYF.